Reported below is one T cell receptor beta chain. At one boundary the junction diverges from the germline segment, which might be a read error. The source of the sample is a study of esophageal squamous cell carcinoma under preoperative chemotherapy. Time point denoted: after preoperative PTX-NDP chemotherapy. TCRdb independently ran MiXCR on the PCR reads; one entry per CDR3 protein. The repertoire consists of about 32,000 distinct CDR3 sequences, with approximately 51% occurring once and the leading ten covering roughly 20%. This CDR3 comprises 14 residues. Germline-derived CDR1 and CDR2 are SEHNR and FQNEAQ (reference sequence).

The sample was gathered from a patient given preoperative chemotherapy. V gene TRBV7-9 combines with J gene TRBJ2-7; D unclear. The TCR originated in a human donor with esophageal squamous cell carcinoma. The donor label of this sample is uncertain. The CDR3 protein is CASSLEVQFAEQLF. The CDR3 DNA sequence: TGTGCCAGCAGCTTAGAAGTCCAGTTCGCCGAGCAGTTATTC. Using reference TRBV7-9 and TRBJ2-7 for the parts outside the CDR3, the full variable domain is DTGVSQNPRHKITKRGQNVTFRCDPISEHNRLYWYRQTLGQGPEFLTYFQNEAQLEKSRLLSDRFSAERPKGSFSTLEIQRTEQGDSAMYLCASSLEVQFAEQLFGPGTRLTVT.